Below are 31 T cell receptor beta chains sequenced from a single sample in a study of cytotoxic CD8 clonotypes in ibrutinib-treated CLL. Here immunoSEQ multiplex PCR was the method, and the copy in TCRdb shows in-frame clones only, minus some. The table lists roughly 250,000 clones, under 80% of them singletons. This material consisted of PBMCs, taken after 24 months of ibrutinib treatment. The receptors stem from a human donor with chronic lymphocytic leukemia.

The V gene is TRBV14, the J gene TRBJ2-7; 8 bases align to TRBD1. The V gene end was trimmed by 1 base and the J gene end by 3 bases; junction bases not matched to a gene: 5. The germline CDR1 and CDR2 sequences are SGHDN and FVKESK. The CDR3 has 15 residues. The chain's CDR3 is CASSQVQGAHYEQYF. The CDR3 nucleotides are TGTGCCAGCAGCCAAGTTCAGGGGGCCCACTACGAGCAGTACTTC.

This clone was counted once. The V gene is TRBV27, the J gene TRBJ2-3; 8 nucleotides align to TRBD1. Per germline, CDR1 MNHEY and CDR2 SMNVEV (reference sequence). Losses at the gene ends were 4 bases for V and 0 bases for J; bases not matched to a gene: 9. The CDR3 length is 17 residues. CDR3 loop: CASSSLGTGPSTDTQYF. The CDR3 region has the DNA TGTGCCAGCAGTTCATTGGGGACAGGCCCTAGCACAGATACGCAGTATTTT.

A remark on this clone: Other nucleotide sequences from this sample produce the same CDR3. The chain employs TRBV19 and TRBJ2-2, with 8 bases identical to TRBD1. Germline CDR1 and CDR2: LNHDA and SQIVND (reference sequence). Germline trimming cut 4 bases from V and 6 bases from J; bases unmatched to any gene: 1. The length of the CDR3 is 13 residues. The CDR3 DNA is TGTGCCAGTAGTACGACAGGGGCCGGGGAGCTGTTTTTT. Encoded protein: CASSTTGAGELFF. The full variable domain, its missing parts supplied by reference TRBV19 and TRBJ2-2, is DGGITQSPKYLFRKEGQNVTLSCEQNLNHDAMYWYRQDPGQGLRLIYYSQIVNDFQKGDIAEGYSVSREKKESFPLTVTSAQKNPTAFYLCASSTTGAGELFFGEGSRLTVL.

This chain joins TRBV5-4 and TRBJ2-7, with TRBD2 identical over 10 bases. CDR1 and CDR2 from the germline V gene are SGHNT and YYREEE (reference sequence). V shed 0 bases, J shed 7 bases, and the junction held 4 bases outside the gene matches. The CDR3 consists of 14 residues. The CDR3 reads CASSLVGTSEEQYF. DNA of the CDR3: TGTGCCAGCAGCTTGGTGGGGACTAGCGAAGAGCAGTACTTC. Combining the CDR3 with reference TRBV5-4 and TRBJ2-7 gives the whole variable domain ETGVTQSPTHLIKTRGQQVTLRCSSQSGHNTVSWYQQALGQGPQFIFQYYREEENGRGNFPPRFSGLQFPNYSSELNVNALELDDSALYLCASSLVGTSEEQYFGPGTRLTVT.

This clone appeared a few times. CDR3 DNA: TGCGCCAGCAGAACCGATACGGGGAACACTGAAGCTTTCTTT. Residues: CASRTDTGNTEAFF. V and J are TRBV5-1 and TRBJ1-1, with D uncertain. The CDR3 spans 14 residues. Germline lookup yields CDR1 SGHRS and CDR2 YFSETQ. Trimming left V 5 bases short and J 1 base short, with 12 bases between.

The V call is TRBV11-2, the J call TRBJ2-7, with D possibly being TRBD2 (6 bases). The CDR3 contains 15 residues. V was pared by 2 bases and J by 4 bases, with 15 bases between. The germline CDR1 and CDR2 sequences are SGHAT and FQNNGV. CDR3 residues: CASSLPPSVVYEQYF. The CDR3 coding sequence is TGTGCCAGCAGCTTACCTCCTAGCGTCGTTTACGAGCAGTACTTC.

This sequence joins TRBV9 and TRBJ2-7; 7 nucleotides line up with TRBD1. J lost 2 bases, V lost 4 bases, and 6 bases had no gene match. From germline, CDR1 is SGDLS and CDR2 YYNGEE. This CDR3 has 14 amino acids. The CDR3, as DNA: TGTGCCAGCAGCTCTTGGGACAGTCCCTACGAGCAGTACTTC. Translating gives CASSSWDSPYEQYF.

This clone was seen only a few times. The chain recombines TRBV27 with TRBJ2-5; D gene ambiguous. This CDR3 contains 12 residues. Trimming shortened V by 2 bases and J by 5 bases, and 6 bases separated the two germline ends. Germline values: CDR1 MNHEY, CDR2 SMNVEV (reference sequence). The CDR3 bases are TGTGCCAGCAGTTTAGGGTGGGAGACCCAGTACTTC. This gives the protein CASSLGWETQYF.

The V gene is TRBV15, the J gene TRBJ2-1, with D perhaps TRBD2 (6 bases). The V end lost 0 bases, the J end lost 8 bases, and 20 bases lay between the germline ends. Looked up from germline, CDR1 is LNHNV and CDR2 is YYDKDF (reference sequence). The CDR3 extends over 17 amino acids. CDR3 region: CATSREGSGGMWHEQFF. DNA of the CDR3: TGTGCCACCAGCAGAGAGGGTAGCGGAGGGATGTGGCATGAGCAGTTCTTC.

The rearrangement uses TRBV18 and TRBJ2-5; D possibly corresponds to TRBD1 (5 bases). The CDR3 loop spans 14 amino acids. Trimming cost V 8 bases and J 1 base, with 14 bases left between them. CDR1 is KGHSH and CDR2 is LQKENI in the germline V gene. The CDR3 loop reads CASLLTAGQETQYF. In nucleotides, the CDR3 is TGTGCCAGCCTGCTGACAGCAGGCCAAGAGACCCAGTACTTC.

This clone turned up a few times. This rearrangement joins TRBV7-8 to TRBJ2-1, with D uncertain. Germline values: CDR1 SGHVS, CDR2 FQNEAQ. Trimming removed 0 bases at V and 8 bases at J, with 11 bases between. CDR3 length equals 14 residues. The CDR3 loop is CASSLAYLLDEQFF. The CDR3 DNA follows: TGTGCCAGCAGCTTAGCTTATCTCCTAGATGAGCAGTTCTTC.

The V call is TRBV7-3, the J call TRBJ2-1; the match to TRBD2 covers 9 bases. With 7 bases clipped from V and 5 bases from J, the junction kept 9 bases outside the gene matches. The CDR3 contains 15 residues. The germline CDR1 and CDR2 sequences are SGHTA and FQGTGA. CDR3 in amino acids: CASTPGTSSHNEQFF. The DNA for the CDR3 is TGTGCCAGCACCCCCGGGACTAGCAGCCACAATGAGCAGTTCTTC.

V is TRBV4-3 and J is TRBJ2-7, with D unclear. Trimming took 0 bases from V and 0 from J, leaving 9 bases between them. The germline V gene has CDR1 LGHNA and CDR2 YSLEER. The CDR3 is 15 amino acids. DNA of the CDR3: TGCGCCAGCAGCCAAGATACCTCACCCTCCTACGAGCAGTACTTC. The encoded protein is CASSQDTSPSYEQYF.

This clone showed up just a few times. This chain connects TRBV14 to TRBJ1-3, with 11 positions matching TRBD1. The CDR3 sequence is 17 residues long. The V gene end was trimmed by 2 bases and the J gene end by 4 bases; junction bases not matched to a gene: 7. Germline loops: CDR1 SGHDN, CDR2 FVKESK. The DNA for the CDR3 is TGTGCCAGCAGCCAACCCTGGGACAGGGGGAGAGGAAACACCATATATTTT. Encoded protein: CASSQPWDRGRGNTIYF.

This clone appeared a few times. Written as DNA, the CDR3 is TGTGCCAGCAGCCAGACTTTTGGGGGGCAAGAGACCCAGTACTTC. Its translation: CASSQTFGGQETQYF. The chain carries TRBV4-2 and TRBJ2-5, with D maybe TRBD2 (6 bases). The germline V gene encodes CDR1 LGHNA and CDR2 YNFKEQ. CDR3 length: 15 amino acids. V gave up 3 bases and J gave up 2 bases, with 13 bases separating them.

The V gene is TRBV6-6, the J gene TRBJ1-2, with D perhaps TRBD1 (5 bases). V lost 2 bases, J lost 0 bases, and 7 bases lay in between. This CDR3 region has 14 residues. Germline V gives CDR1 MNHNY, CDR2 SVGAGI (reference sequence). The CDR3 sequence is CASSYRTTNYGYTF. The CDR3 DNA sequence: TGTGCCAGCAGTTACAGGACAACTAACTATGGCTACACCTTC.

The chain uses TRBV29-1 and TRBJ2-3; TRBD1 is a possible D gene (5 bases). Trimming removed 7 bases at V and 4 bases at J, with 12 bases between. There are 12 residues in the CDR3. CDR1 and CDR2 (germline): SQVTM, ANQGSEA. The CDR3 sequence: CSATGSSDTQYF. The CDR3 nucleotides read TGCAGCGCCACAGGCTCTTCAGATACGCAGTATTTT.

As regards this clone: A read error may account for a junction end that differs from germline. The chain has TRBV18 and TRBJ2-7, with D maybe TRBD2 (7 bases). The germline gives CDR1 KGHSH, CDR2 LQKENI. The CDR3 runs to 15 residues. The CDR3 DNA follows: TGTGCCAGCCCACCACAGGGTAGCGGGTTCTACGAGCAGTACTTC. This codes for CASPPQGSGFYEQYF.

This clone was seen a few times. The chain links TRBV27 to TRBJ2-7; TRBD2 is a possible D gene (6 bases). CDR3 length: 14 amino acids. The V gene lost 3 bases and the J gene lost 2 bases, with 11 bases spanning the gap. Looked up from germline, CDR1 is MNHEY and CDR2 is SMNVEV (reference sequence). The CDR3 DNA is TGTGCCAGCAGTTTCTCGGGACTCACCTACGAGCAGTACTTC. Translated: CASSFSGLTYEQYF.

The gene calls are TRBV25-1 and TRBJ2-7; 12 bases fit TRBD2. With V trimmed by 4 bases and J by 3 bases, 4 bases remained unmatched. The CDR3 is 15 amino acids. Germline CDR1 and CDR2: MGHDK and SYGVNS. CDR3: CASSAGLAGLYEQYF. In nucleotides, the CDR3 is TGTGCCAGCAGTGCGGGACTAGCGGGCCTCTACGAGCAGTACTTC.

The chain is built from TRBV27 and TRBJ1-1; D is uncertain. Germline V gives CDR1 MNHEY, CDR2 SMNVEV (reference sequence). V was clipped by 7 bases and J by 2 bases, with 11 bases between them. The CDR3 extends over 13 amino acids. The CDR3 nucleotides read TGTGCCAGCACCGCCCAGGTAAACACTGAAGCTTTCTTT. Amino acid sequence: CASTAQVNTEAFF.

The chain couples TRBV28 to TRBJ1-2; D is ambiguous. The CDR3 contains 11 residues. Germline V CDR1 and CDR2: MDHEN, SYDVKM. The V and J ends lost 5 bases and 8 bases respectively, with 9 bases between them. CDR3 region: CASSPDFGYTF. The CDR3, as DNA: TGTGCCAGCAGTCCAGACTTCGGCTACACCTTC.

The V and J genes are TRBV30 and TRBJ2-1; D is unresolved. V was trimmed by 3 bases and J by 7 bases, leaving 4 bases between them. CDR1 is GTSNPN and CDR2 is SVGIG in the germline V gene (reference sequence). The CDR3 extends over 10 amino acids. The CDR3 sequence is CAWSRNEQFF. CDR3 sequence (DNA): TGTGCCTGGAGCCGGAATGAGCAGTTCTTC.

This clone has a handful of counts. The V gene is TRBV5-1, the J gene TRBJ2-3, with D possibly being TRBD1 (6 bases). In germline, CDR1 is SGHRS, CDR2 YFSETQ. This CDR3 has 16 residues. Deletions cut 1 base from V and 5 bases from J, with 17 bases between. The CDR3 protein is CASSLISSGVGDTQYF. Written as DNA, the CDR3 is TGCGCCAGCAGCTTGATTTCGTCAGGGGTGGGAGATACGCAGTATTTT.

V usage is TRBV27 and J usage is TRBJ2-1; 11 bases match TRBD1. J gave up 11 bases and V 2 bases, and 11 bases lay outside the gene matches. Germline V CDR1 and CDR2: MNHEY, SMNVEV (reference sequence). This CDR3 has 16 amino acids. The CDR3 DNA reads as TGTGCCAGCAGTTTAATCGGACAGGGGGCGCAACTGCAGCAGTTCTTC. Its protein is CASSLIGQGAQLQQFF.

The chain couples TRBV6-5 to TRBJ1-1; 8 bases are a match to TRBD1. The CDR3 is made up of 14 amino acids. With V trimmed by 5 bases and J by 4 bases, 6 bases remained unmatched. Germline CDR1 reads MNHEY; CDR2 reads SVGAGI. The CDR3 nucleotides are TGTGCCAGCAGTAGGGACAGGTACGGCACTGAAGCTTTCTTT. It encodes CASSRDRYGTEAFF.

This clone was seen once. The rearrangement joins TRBV5-1 to TRBJ2-1; 10 nucleotides align to TRBD2. The ends lost 0 bases at V and 6 bases at J; junction bases unmatched: 6. The CDR3 covers 16 residues. Germline V CDR1 and CDR2: SGHRS, YFSETQ. The CDR3 loop reads CASSLGVLAGLNEQFF. The CDR3 DNA reads as TGCGCCAGCAGCTTGGGTGTACTAGCGGGACTCAATGAGCAGTTCTTC.

This sequence joins TRBV6-5 and TRBJ1-1, with 8 bases lining up with TRBD1. V lost 0 bases to trimming and J lost 1 base; unmatched junction nucleotides: 1. The CDR3 sequence is 15 residues long. CDR1 and CDR2 from the germline V gene are MNHEY and SVGAGI. The DNA of the CDR3 is TGTGCCAGCAGTTACTCTGACAGGGGGAACACTGAAGCTTTCTTT. Residues: CASSYSDRGNTEAFF.

This clone was observed a few times. The rearrangement uses TRBV2 and TRBJ1-2; D is ambiguous. Per germline, CDR1 SNHLY and CDR2 FYNNEI. There are 12 residues in the CDR3. V shed 4 bases and J shed 2 bases, with 5 bases lying between them. The DNA for the CDR3 is TGTGCCAGCAGTGGGACGAACTATGGCTACACCTTC. This codes for CASSGTNYGYTF.

The J gene is TRBJ1-2, the V gene TRBV28; D gene ambiguous. This CDR3 comprises 14 residues. Deletions cut 4 bases from V and 4 bases from J, with 13 bases between. Germline CDR1 and CDR2: MDHEN and SYDVKM. Written as DNA, the CDR3 is TGTGCCAGCAGTTATGAGACCCCTAGCTATGGCTACACCTTC. Its protein product is CASSYETPSYGYTF.

This clone appeared a few times. The chain couples TRBV7-3 to TRBJ2-2; the D is unclear. V was cut by 1 base and J by 9 bases, with 9 bases left in between. The CDR3 consists of 13 residues. Germline V gene data show CDR1 as SGHTA and CDR2 as FQGTGA. This chain's CDR3 is CASSLNSRRELFF. DNA of the CDR3: TGTGCCAGCAGCTTAAATTCCCGAAGGGAGCTGTTTTTT. The full variable domain, completed using reference TRBV7-3 and TRBJ2-2, is GAGVSQTPSNKVTEKGKYVELRCDPISGHTALYWYRQSLGQGPEFLIYFQGTGAADDSGLPNDRFFAVRPEGSVSTLKIQRTERGDSAVYLCASSLNSRRELFFGEGSRLTVL.